This T cell receptor (beta chain) was found in a study of shared clonotypes between healthy human individuals. Study outcomes and limitations: Roughly 5% of naive CD4 clonotypes were shared across a handful of donors.

Replicate PCRs for sorted subsets used around 200 ng DNA; this equaled tens of thousands of T cell genomes. TCRdb's table, derived via immunoSEQ multiplex PCR, lists solely in-frame clones and lacks some. Among about 2.1 million clones listed, over 85% were seen once. The naive CD8 population came from CD45RO-negative cells selected for CCR7, without terminally differentiated effector memory CD45RA+ cells. Nashville, Tennessee was home to all donors, each a Caucasian adult. This clone has just a few counts. Its antigen is undetermined. Per germline, CDR1 SGDLS and CDR2 YYNGEE. This CDR3 is 14 amino acids long. V was clipped by 3 bases and J by 1 base, with 10 bases between them.

The chain joins TRBV9 to TRBJ1-1, with D perhaps TRBD1 (5 bases). The source is a man aged 18 to 30 in good health. Some clones in this sample may be carry-over from other donors' samples. The specimen was naive CD8+ T cells from PBMCs. The CDR3 is CASSGRGENTEAFF. Written as DNA, the CDR3 is TGTGCCAGCAGCGGGCGAGGGGAGAACACTGAAGCTTTCTTT.